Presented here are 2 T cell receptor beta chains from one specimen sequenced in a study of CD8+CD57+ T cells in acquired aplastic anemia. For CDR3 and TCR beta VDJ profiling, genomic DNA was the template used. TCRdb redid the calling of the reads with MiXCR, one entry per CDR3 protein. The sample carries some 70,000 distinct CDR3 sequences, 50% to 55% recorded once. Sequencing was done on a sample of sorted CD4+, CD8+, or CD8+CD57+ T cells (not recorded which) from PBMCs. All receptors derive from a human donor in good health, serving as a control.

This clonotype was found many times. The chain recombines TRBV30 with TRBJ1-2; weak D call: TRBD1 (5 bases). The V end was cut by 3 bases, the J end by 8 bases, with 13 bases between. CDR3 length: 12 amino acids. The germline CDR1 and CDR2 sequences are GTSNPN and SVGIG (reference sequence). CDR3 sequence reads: CAWSGGPMGYTF. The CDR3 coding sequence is TGTGCCTGGAGCGGGGGACCAATGGGCTACACCTTC.

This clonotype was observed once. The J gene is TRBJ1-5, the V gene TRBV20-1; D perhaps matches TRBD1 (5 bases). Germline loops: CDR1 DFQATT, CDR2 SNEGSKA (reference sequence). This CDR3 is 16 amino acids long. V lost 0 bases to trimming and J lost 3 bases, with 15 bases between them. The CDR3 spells CSARDPRGWANQPQHF. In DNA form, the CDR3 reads TGCAGTGCTAGAGATCCGCGGGGGTGGGCCAATCAGCCCCAGCATTTT.